The T cell receptor beta chain under discussion was sequenced for a study of cytomegalovirus exposure and HLA in healthy donors (dated by TCRdb to between 2016 and 2019). Background on the whole study: In an earlier analysis of some 550 of the donors, 276 Gb of sequence data and approximately 100 million unique TCR beta sequences from roughly 180 million T cells were reported. Around 300 gigabases of sequencing data and tens of millions of unique TCR sequences were included in an early release covering 550 to 650 HLA-typed donors. Of the roughly 390 genotyped donors, approximately 82% fell in the genetic ancestry cluster associated with self-reported Caucasian donors. The study aimed to test whether cataloging public T cell receptors could reveal signatures of past pathogen exposure. The study used immunosequencing to profile the T cell repertoires of 600 to 850 subjects and linked those repertoires to cytomegalovirus serostatus. A separate validation cohort of 100 to 150 different subjects was used in addition to the roughly 700-subject first cohort. High-throughput TCR immunosequencing, statistical association of individual TCRs with disease status, and machine learning were combined to predict cytomegalovirus infection status. A later analysis re-examined previously published TCR beta repertoires from about 670 donors and added high-resolution HLA genotyping to investigate patterns of TCR occurrence. Rather than drawing on any new phenotypic data, the later analysis identified candidate immune exposures from TCR beta sequences and the way those sequences occurred across donors. An earlier analysis of 500 to 750 of the donors applied high-throughput TCR beta sequencing to assess whether each TCR beta V gene segment acted as functional or pseudogenic. Donor age, sex, ethnicity and CMV serostatus were compiled alongside the repertoire data. In a later genetic analysis, genome-wide SNP genotypes for about 55% of the roughly 700 donors were used, and that subset was treated as a discovery cohort. Every discovery cohort repertoire had been produced on one sequencing platform. Class I and class II HLA loci were covered by the typing at four-digit resolution. The number of donors typed differed by locus, with about 629-630 for A, B, C, DRB1 and DQB1, about 500 for DQA1, 600 to 610 for DPA1, and 450 to 480 for DPB1. Because of strong linkage in the cohort, four to six DR-DQ haplotypes were treated as single units for association and clustering. Across under 500 genotyped donors of the cohort, an average of about 200,000 unique TCR beta nucleotide sequences per donor were sequenced, and about a sixth of those sequences were non-productive.

In total, approximately 610 healthy bone marrow donors made up the cohort. Cohort members were all nominally healthy when sampled, although unrecorded immune exposures were likely present. The donor was CMV seropositive and belonged to the group of 250 to 300 seropositive cohort members. Each donor provided a peripheral blood sample, and peripheral blood mononuclear cells were used for TCR beta sequencing. Genomic DNA was extracted from the blood cell samples with the Qiagen DNeasy Blood Extraction Kit. Concerning this clone: Its specific antigen is unknown. No base quality values were provided; no much bigger clone lies one nucleotide off.

From cysteine to phenylalanine, the CDR3 is 15 amino acids long. Only CDR3 DNA is held: 45 bases, read in frame from base 1. Taken from the germline V gene, the CDR1 and CDR2 loops are SGHAT and FQNNGV. V has 10 bases trimmed and J has 1 base trimmed; junction bases matching no gene number 9. Here is what the overall study found, with its caveats: A later analysis found that TCR association rates varied across HLA loci, with DRB1 alleles showing the most associated TCRs and HLA-C alleles the fewest. A later analysis found that HLA-associated TCR beta chains were more clonally expanded and had lower generation probabilities than equally common non-associated chains. Only TCR beta chains were sequenced in this cohort, and the absence of alpha or paired-chain data limited detectable features. The earlier analysis of 587 of the donors excluded over 15 rarely observed V segments, including chromosome 9 orphons, because counts were too low. Correlated functional status among segregating V segments might be attributable to linkage disequilibrium, but an unknown experimental factor could not be ruled out. Most TCR sequences were observed very rarely across donors, whereas some public TCRs were present in many individuals. In a later genetic analysis, a missense DCLRE1C variant was associated with V-gene and J-gene trimming of TCR beta chains, and the association was replicated in an independent cohort. An earlier analysis of around 540 of the donors showed that most TCR beta V segments appeared in productive rearrangements either about 87% or about 30% of the time, which broadly matched IMGT annotations. Because the 87-base-pair reads could not distinguish some IMGT-functional V segments, including TRBV6-2 and TRBV6-3, those segments were excluded. According to a later genetic analysis, donors in an Asian-associated ancestry cluster had fewer N-insertions in productive TCRs than the approximately 670-donor mean. The sequencing pipeline was judged likely to have produced a cluster of highly shared sequence variants as a technical artifact. CMV serostatus was the only immune exposure information available for the cohort. A later analysis found that most CMV-associated TCR beta chains appeared HLA-restricted, with HLA associations seemingly driven largely by CMV exposure. A total of about 180 TCR beta chains were listed by the study as associated with cytomegalovirus. Because HLA typing was unavailable for some donors at each locus, only the typed subset was used in association tests. In a later analysis, several top co-occurrence clusters were reported to appear linked to parvovirus B19, influenza, CMV and Epstein-Barr virus. In vitro tests confirmed that a few of the cytomegalovirus-associated TCR beta chains recognize cytomegalovirus antigens. Roughly uniform sequencing depth across donors was assumed in presence/absence analyses, although this assumption may not hold. It was suggested by the authors that the approach could potentially be generalized to other disease states and immunological phenotypes. Specific HLA alleles were associated with 15,000 to 20,000 TCR beta sequences at a false discovery rate of 0.05 in a later analysis. When HLA alleles, especially DR and DQ, strongly co-occurred, TCR associations were difficult to assign to individual alleles. The classifier was reported to diagnose cytomegalovirus status with high specificity and sensitivity in both the original cohort and the validation cohort. A further reported finding was that TCR beta sequences accurately predicted the HLA-A and HLA-B alleles for most subjects in the first cohort.

The library was generated by the immunoSEQ multiplex PCR assay. The multiplex PCR relied on a mix of 60 forward primers for TCR Vbeta segments and 13 reverse primers for TCR Jbeta segments. A multiplex PCR assay on genomic DNA amplified the CDR3 region of rearranged TCR beta genes. The Illumina HiSeq System was used to sequence the amplified TCR beta libraries as 87-base-pair reads. In the authors' own workflow: Across the 600 to 700 repertoires, a later analysis counted 75 million to 90 million unique TCR beta chains, some 11 million of which were shared by at least two donors. A nearest-neighbor algorithm error-corrected the raw reads and collapsed the reads into unique sequences, merging closely related sequences to remove PCR and sequencing errors. V, D and J gene segments were assigned by aligning CDR3 sequences to IMGT reference sequences. For a sequence to be retained, a match of at least six nucleotides was required to both a V gene segment and a J gene segment. A rearrangement counted as productive if the CDR3 had no stop codons and remained in frame with V and J, and every other rearrangement counted as non-productive. Following IMGT convention, CDR3 was defined as the stretch from the second conserved V-encoded cysteine to the conserved J-encoded phenylalanine. The earlier analysis of roughly 590 of the donors excluded sequences that lacked an unambiguous match to a single V gene segment. In an earlier analysis of a few hundred of the donors, V segments were called functional above 56.7% productive rearrangements and were called segregating when the between-donor standard deviation exceeded 5%. A statistical classification framework was built for diagnosing cytomegalovirus status from the catalog of TCR beta chain sequences. In a later analysis, V and J genes were assigned by comparing TCR nucleotide sequences against IMGT/GENE-DB human TR gene sequences. In a later analysis, CDR3 sequences and most-parsimonious VDJ recombination scenarios were assigned using the TCRdist pipeline. A later analysis defined each TCR beta chain by its CDR3 amino acid sequence plus V-gene family, and excluded reads lacking a unique V-gene family. As a way to deal with suspected cross-contamination and a sequencing artifact, a later analysis dropped 640 or so nucleotide sequences that were highly shared and had low generation probability. In a later analysis, a clonal expansion index was calculated for each public chain from normalized within-repertoire ranks of inferred template counts. In a later analysis, generation probabilities were computed with a VDJ recombination model fitted to out-of-frame rearrangements, and the resulting probabilities were checked against IGoR. In a later analysis, TCR-TCR, TCR-HLA and TCR-CMV co-occurrence was scored with hypergeometric tests, and a repertoire-size bias correction was applied to TCR pairs. In a later analysis, false discovery rates were estimated by permuting HLA or CMV assignments 20 times. A later analysis grouped co-occurring TCRs with DBSCAN, adding TCRdist sequence similarity when clustering within HLA-allele-positive subsets. Co-occurrence clustering excluded repertoires with fewer than 30,000 or more than 120,000 public chains, plus five with anomalous nucleotide sharing. Entries here come from immuneACCESS through TCRdb and include only in-frame sequences with V and J called. Some clones fail to appear in such tables; in the studies checked, an unresolved V gene covers under half of the shortfall, and the cause of the remainder is unknown. The V and J calls and clone size were taken over from that table, and D and trimming were inferred from the DNA. The sample table records about 100,000 clones; about 75% of these occur just once. The ten largest clonotypes hold roughly 14% of the sample.

The receptor was isolated from a male donor in good health and CMV-seropositive. Input material: PBMCs. The chain is assembled from TRBV11-2 and TRBJ1-1; TRBD1 aligns with 10 central bases. The CDR3 reads as follows: CATRGQGRRNTEAFF. The nucleotides read TGTGCCACCAGGGGACAGGGGAGGCGGAACACTGAAGCTTTCTTT. The CDR3, completed at both ends by the reference TRBV11-2 and TRBJ1-1 genes, gives the full variable domain EAGVAQSPRYKIIEKRQSVAFWCNPISGHATLYWYQQILGQGPKLLIQFQNNGVVDDSQLPKDRFSAERLKGVDSTLKIQPAKLEDSAVYLCATRGQGRRNTEAFFGQGTRLTVV.